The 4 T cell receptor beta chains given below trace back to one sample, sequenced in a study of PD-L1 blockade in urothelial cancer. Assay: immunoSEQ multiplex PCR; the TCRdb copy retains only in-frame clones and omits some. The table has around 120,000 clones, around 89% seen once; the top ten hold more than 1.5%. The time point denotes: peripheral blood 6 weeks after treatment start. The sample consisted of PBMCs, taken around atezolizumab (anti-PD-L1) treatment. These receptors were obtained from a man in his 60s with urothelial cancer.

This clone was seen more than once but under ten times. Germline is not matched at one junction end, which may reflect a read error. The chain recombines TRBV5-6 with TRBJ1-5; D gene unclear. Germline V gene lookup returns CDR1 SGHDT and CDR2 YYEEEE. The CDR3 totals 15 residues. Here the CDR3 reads CASSSLGRSSQPQHF. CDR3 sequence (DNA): TGTGCCAGCAGCTCCCTCGGTAGGAGCAGTCAGCCCCAGCATTTT. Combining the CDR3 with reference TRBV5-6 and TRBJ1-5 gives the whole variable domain DAGVTQSPTHLIKTRGQQVTLRCSPKSGHDTVSWYQQALGQGPQFIFQYYEEEERQRGNFPDRFSGHQFPNYSSELNVNALLLGDSALYLCASSSLGRSSQPQHFGDGTRLSIL.

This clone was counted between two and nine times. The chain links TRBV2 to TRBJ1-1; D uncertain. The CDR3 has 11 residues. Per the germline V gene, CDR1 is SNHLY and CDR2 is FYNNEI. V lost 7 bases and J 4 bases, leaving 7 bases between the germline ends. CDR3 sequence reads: CASTRGTEAFF. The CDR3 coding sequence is TGTGCCAGCACGAGAGGCACTGAAGCTTTCTTT.

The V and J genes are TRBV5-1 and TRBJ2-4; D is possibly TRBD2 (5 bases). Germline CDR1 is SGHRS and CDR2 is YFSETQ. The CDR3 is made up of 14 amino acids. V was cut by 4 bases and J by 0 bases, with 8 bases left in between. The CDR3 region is CASSIGLAKNIQYF. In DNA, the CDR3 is TGCGCCAGCAGCATTGGACTAGCCAAAAACATTCAGTACTTC.

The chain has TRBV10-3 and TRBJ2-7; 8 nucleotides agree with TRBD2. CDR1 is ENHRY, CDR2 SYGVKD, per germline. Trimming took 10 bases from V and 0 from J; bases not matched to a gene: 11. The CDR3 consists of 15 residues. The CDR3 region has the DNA TGTGCCACCGACTCCTTGCGGGGGGCCTCCTACGAGCAGTACTTC. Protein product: CATDSLRGASYEQYF.